Listed below are T cell receptor beta chains from one sample, sequenced in a study of cytomegalovirus exposure and HLA in healthy donors. The repertoire was sequenced with immunoSEQ multiplex PCR; TCRdb's copy has only in-frame clones and lacks some. The sample contains over 100,000 clones, roughly 90% of which appear only once. The sequenced sample consisted of PBMCs. These receptors were obtained from a woman aged 18-29 years in good health and CMV-seronegative. The CDR3 runs from the conserved cysteine through the conserved F or W. Fields, in order: V gene, J gene, clone size, D gene, CDR3 DNA, CDR3 protein. D genes are given only for firm matches. Clone sizes are given selectively: once, few, many, or a class where the clone is expanded.

v_call: TRBV11-2; j_call: TRBJ2-7; clone_size: -; d_call: -; cdr3_nt: TGTGCCAGCAGCTTAGGGGTAATAACTCGGGTCTACGAGCAGTACTTC; cdr3_aa: CASSLGVITRVYEQYF
v_call: TRBV21-1; j_call: TRBJ2-5; clone_size: -; d_call: -; cdr3_nt: TGTGCCAGCAGCGGGGGAGTGGGGGGTGCGGAGACCCAGTACTTC; cdr3_aa: CASSGGVGGAETQYF
v_call: TRBV11-2; j_call: TRBJ2-2; clone_size: -; d_call: -; cdr3_nt: TGTGCCAGCAGCTCCCCTAGGGGTACCTGGGAGCTGTTTTTT; cdr3_aa: CASSSPRGTWELFF
v_call: TRBV5-6; j_call: TRBJ2-7; clone_size: -; d_call: -; cdr3_nt: TGTGCCAGCAGCCTTGGTGACAGTTGGGGGCGCGTCTCCTACGAGCAGTACTTC; cdr3_aa: CASSLGDSWGRVSYEQYF
v_call: TRBV6-1; j_call: TRBJ2-7; clone_size: -; d_call: TRBD1; cdr3_nt: TGTGCCAGCAGTGGGGGACAGGGATTCGACGAGCAGTACTTC; cdr3_aa: CASSGGQGFDEQYF
v_call: TRBV2; j_call: TRBJ1-2; clone_size: once; d_call: TRBD1; cdr3_nt: TGTGCCAGCAGTGTTGGAGGGGGCGGCTATGGCTACACCTTC; cdr3_aa: CASSVGGGGYGYTF
v_call: TRBV4-2; j_call: TRBJ1-1; clone_size: once; d_call: -; cdr3_nt: TGTGCCAGCAGCCTGGACATCCGGATAGAAGCTTTCTTT; cdr3_aa: CASSLDIRIEAFF
v_call: TRBV19; j_call: TRBJ1-5; clone_size: -; d_call: -; cdr3_nt: TGTGCCAGTAGCAAACAGGGCGGGCAGCCCCAGCATTTT; cdr3_aa: CASSKQGGQPQHF
v_call: TRBV7-6; j_call: TRBJ2-1; clone_size: -; d_call: -; cdr3_nt: TGTGCCAGCAGCTTTAGACCCCGGGTGAATGAGCAGTTCTTC; cdr3_aa: CASSFRPRVNEQFF
v_call: TRBV6-5; j_call: TRBJ1-2; clone_size: -; d_call: TRBD1; cdr3_nt: TGTGCCAGCAGTTACTTAAATAGGGGGCTGCACTATGGCTACACCTTC; cdr3_aa: CASSYLNRGLHYGYTF
v_call: TRBV25-1; j_call: TRBJ1-1; clone_size: medium-sized; d_call: -; cdr3_nt: TGTGCCAGCAGTGAACCATTCGGGACACCTAACACTGAAGCTTTCTTT; cdr3_aa: CASSEPFGTPNTEAFF
v_call: TRBV5-4; j_call: TRBJ1-6; clone_size: -; d_call: -; cdr3_nt: TGTGCCAGCAGCTTGGACAAAAATTCACCCCTCCACTTT; cdr3_aa: CASSLDKNSPLHF
v_call: TRBV28; j_call: TRBJ2-2; clone_size: -; d_call: TRBD2; cdr3_nt: TGTGCCAGCAGTTCCCGGCGAGCGGGAGGACTCGGGGAGCTGTTTTTT; cdr3_aa: CASSSRRAGGLGELFF
v_call: TRBV20-1; j_call: TRBJ1-1; clone_size: -; d_call: -; cdr3_nt: TGCAGTGCTGGGGCGCACACTGAAGCTTTCTTT; cdr3_aa: CSAGAHTEAFF
v_call: TRBV29-1; j_call: TRBJ1-2; clone_size: -; d_call: -; cdr3_nt: TGCAGCGTGCTCATTTTTAAGGGGGTCGGGATTTACACCTTC; cdr3_aa: CSVLIFKGVGIYTF
v_call: TRBV7-8; j_call: TRBJ2-3; clone_size: -; d_call: TRBD2; cdr3_nt: TGTGCCAGCAGCCCCGGGACTAGCGGGGGGGATAGGTATTTT; cdr3_aa: CASSPGTSGGDRYF
v_call: TRBV15; j_call: TRBJ2-2; clone_size: -; d_call: TRBD1; cdr3_nt: TGTGCCACCAGCATAGGACAGGGGTTAACCGGGGAGCTGTTTTTT; cdr3_aa: CATSIGQGLTGELFF
v_call: TRBV5-3; j_call: TRBJ1-6; clone_size: -; d_call: -; cdr3_nt: TGTGCCAGACCGGGGTCCCATTCACCCCTCCACTTT; cdr3_aa: CARPGSHSPLHF
v_call: TRBV28; j_call: TRBJ1-2; clone_size: -; d_call: -; cdr3_nt: TGTGCCAGCAGTCTCCCGGGACATCTCTATGGCTACACCTTC; cdr3_aa: CASSLPGHLYGYTF
v_call: TRBV5-1; j_call: TRBJ2-3; clone_size: -; d_call: -; cdr3_nt: TGCGCCAGCAGCCTGACAGGCACCAGCACAGATACGCAGTATTTT; cdr3_aa: CASSLTGTSTDTQYF
v_call: TRBV7-2; j_call: TRBJ2-5; clone_size: -; d_call: TRBD2; cdr3_nt: TGTGCCAGCAGCTTAAGGGGCCCCGGACTAGCGCAAGAGACCCAGTACTTC; cdr3_aa: CASSLRGPGLAQETQYF
v_call: TRBV5-5; j_call: TRBJ1-2; clone_size: -; d_call: TRBD1; cdr3_nt: TGTGCCAGCAACAAAGGGACAGGAACTTATGGCTACACCTTC; cdr3_aa: CASNKGTGTYGYTF
v_call: TRBV25-1; j_call: TRBJ2-1; clone_size: -; d_call: TRBD2; cdr3_nt: TGTGCCAGCAGTGCTCCTAGCGGGAGGGCCACTGAGCAGTTCTTC; cdr3_aa: CASSAPSGRATEQFF
v_call: TRBV4-1; j_call: TRBJ1-3; clone_size: -; d_call: -; cdr3_nt: TGCGCCAGCAGCCAAGATAGCAGTAGTGGAAACACCATATATTTT; cdr3_aa: CASSQDSSSGNTIYF
v_call: TRBV28; j_call: TRBJ2-5; clone_size: -; d_call: -; cdr3_nt: TGTGCCAGCAGCCTCCCGGTGTACCAAGAGACCCAGTACTTC; cdr3_aa: CASSLPVYQETQYF
v_call: TRBV14; j_call: TRBJ2-1; clone_size: -; d_call: TRBD1; cdr3_nt: TGTGCCAGCAGCCGCGTTCCCCACCGGGACAGGGGCCCCTACAATGAGCAGTTCTTC; cdr3_aa: CASSRVPHRDRGPYNEQFF
v_call: TRBV6-5; j_call: TRBJ1-4; clone_size: -; d_call: -; cdr3_nt: TGTGCCAGCAGTCCTCAAGGGAGAGCCGAAAAACTGTTTTTT; cdr3_aa: CASSPQGRAEKLFF
v_call: TRBV9; j_call: TRBJ1-2; clone_size: -; d_call: -; cdr3_nt: TGTGCCAGCAGCGTAGGCGAGTCGAGCTATGGCTACACCTTC; cdr3_aa: CASSVGESSYGYTF
v_call: TRBV7-2; j_call: TRBJ2-7; clone_size: -; d_call: -; cdr3_nt: TGTGCCAGCAGCTTAGTTAATCGGGGTAACGAGCAGTACTTC; cdr3_aa: CASSLVNRGNEQYF
v_call: TRBV27; j_call: TRBJ1-2; clone_size: few; d_call: -; cdr3_nt: TGTGCCAGCAGTCCAATCCGGGGGGCGGACTATGGCTACACCTTC; cdr3_aa: CASSPIRGADYGYTF
v_call: TRBV9; j_call: TRBJ2-7; clone_size: -; d_call: TRBD2; cdr3_nt: TGTGCCAGCAGCCGTGGTCCCGGGACTAGCGGGAGCTCCTACGAGCAGTACTTC; cdr3_aa: CASSRGPGTSGSSYEQYF
v_call: TRBV19; j_call: TRBJ1-1; clone_size: -; d_call: TRBD1; cdr3_nt: TGTGCCAGCGCGCTCGACAGGGTCACTGAAGCTTTCTTT; cdr3_aa: CASALDRVTEAFF
v_call: TRBV18; j_call: TRBJ1-5; clone_size: -; d_call: -; cdr3_nt: TGTGCCAGCTCACGGACCGGGGGGACCTATAGCAATCAGCCCCAGCATTTT; cdr3_aa: CASSRTGGTYSNQPQHF
v_call: TRBV7-2; j_call: TRBJ2-1; clone_size: few; d_call: TRBD2; cdr3_nt: TGTGCCAGCAGCGCGGGCGGGACTAGCGGGAGTCGGCAGTTCTTC; cdr3_aa: CASSAGGTSGSRQFF
v_call: TRBV6-5; j_call: TRBJ2-7; clone_size: many; d_call: TRBD2; cdr3_nt: TGTGCCAGCAGTTGGACTAGCGGGAGCTCCTACGAGCAGTACTTC; cdr3_aa: CASSWTSGSSYEQYF
v_call: TRBV28; j_call: TRBJ1-6; clone_size: -; d_call: -; cdr3_nt: TGTGCCAGCAGTTTGAGGGTTCCCTATAATTCACCCCTCCACTTT; cdr3_aa: CASSLRVPYNSPLHF
v_call: TRBV6-1; j_call: TRBJ2-7; clone_size: -; d_call: -; cdr3_nt: TGTGCCAGCAGTATGGGTCAGGGGTGGCACGAGCAGTACTTC; cdr3_aa: CASSMGQGWHEQYF
v_call: TRBV7-2; j_call: TRBJ1-2; clone_size: -; d_call: -; cdr3_nt: TGTGCCAGCAGCTTATCTAGGACAGATGGCTACACCTTC; cdr3_aa: CASSLSRTDGYTF
v_call: TRBV7-9; j_call: TRBJ1-6; clone_size: -; d_call: TRBD1; cdr3_nt: TGTGCCAGCAGCATTTACAGGGGGCGAAATTCACCCCTCCACTTT; cdr3_aa: CASSIYRGRNSPLHF
v_call: TRBV28; j_call: TRBJ2-4; clone_size: once; d_call: -; cdr3_nt: TGTGCCAGCAGTCTAACAGGGATAGCCAAAAACATTCAGTACTTC; cdr3_aa: CASSLTGIAKNIQYF
v_call: TRBV19; j_call: TRBJ1-1; clone_size: -; d_call: -; cdr3_nt: TGTGCCAGTAGTACACAGAGCCTCACTGAAGCTTTCTTT; cdr3_aa: CASSTQSLTEAFF